The rows below give T cell receptor beta chains drawn from one sample of a study of shared clonotypes between healthy human individuals. Profiled with immunoSEQ multiplex PCR; TCRdb holds only in-frame clones, not every one. The table includes about 2.1 million clones, more than 85% detected once. The source material was naive CD8+ T cells from PBMCs. These receptors all come from a man aged 18 to 30 in good health. Some clones in this sample may be carry-over from other donors' samples. CDR3s leave out the opening cysteine and the closing phenylalanine or tryptophan. D genes are given only for firm matches. Rows give clone size only sometimes, using once, few, many, or a class for an expanded clone.

v_call clone_size d_call cdr3_aa
TRBV20-1 - - SVPLGYEQY
TRBV2 - - ASSEGSGLPQPTIY
TRBV9 - - ASSVAQGVSYEQY
TRBV11-2 - - ASSPPSGGWNTEAF
TRBV5-4 few TRBD1 ASSFDRDQAF
TRBV6-1 - - ASRGLGEKSYEAF
TRBV4-1 few - ASSPRTDRVNTEAF
TRBV14 - - ASSQLSQTNYGYT
TRBV6-6 - - ASSYDQGLYGYT
TRBV29-1 - - SVEDRPGGYT
TRBV30 - - AWSVGVRTEQY
TRBV7-9 - - ASSGQTVQETQY
TRBV18 once - ASSDGNEKLF
TRBV10-3 - - AISENGFNQPQH
TRBV11-2 - - ASSLGIGEINEKLF
TRBV27 - - ASSFGTTNTEAF
TRBV2 - - ASSEALPQQY
TRBV28 - - ASSSGFYTEAF
TRBV27 - - ASSLAGPYEQY
TRBV4-3 - - ASSQDRLRYTEAF
TRBV29-1 - TRBD1 SVEGGRTGNNEQF
TRBV7-3 few TRBD2 ASGTSGSDEQY
TRBV14 - TRBD1 ASSQRGPATNEKLF
TRBV13 - - ASSSTTWDTGELF
TRBV28 - - ASEPGPYNEQF
TRBV5-4 - TRBD1 ASSAQGASYGYT
TRBV11-2 - - ASSLGSSYNEQF
TRBV10-2 - TRBD1 ASRVGTATYEQY
TRBV7-8 once - ASSLKSSVGGTQY
TRBV9 - - ASSAVWGQETQY
TRBV4-1 - - ASSQGITSYNEQF
TRBV2 - TRBD2 ASSEVSSGQETQY
TRBV19 - - ASSIPLGQKYNEQF
TRBV29-1 few - SVTQGGNQPQH
TRBV4-1 - TRBD1 ASSQLNDRAYEQY
TRBV5-6 - TRBD1 ASSTDRGGTEAF
TRBV19 - - ASSSPRGRTRVMNTEAF
TRBV27 once TRBD2 ASSFSLAGGYEQY
TRBV7-8 - - ASSLAYAGNQPQH
TRBV5-8 - TRBD2 ASSWGGEQY
TRBV27 - TRBD1 ASNSKGGGYGYT
TRBV9 - - ASSVTQNEQF
TRBV28 - - ASSPVGGGGEQY
TRBV6-6 - - ASSSFNQPQH